The 6 T cell receptor beta chains below all came from one sample that was sequenced in a study of human T cells and chemical hapten exposure. MiXCR, run by TCRdb on the RACE reads, gives a single entry per CDR3 protein. The table records some 70,000 distinct CDR3 sequences, more than 30% of them present only once. Sample time point: patch test 1, 2 weeks after DPC sensitization. Stated treatment: therapeutic diphenylcyclopropenone sensitization with weekly scalp DPC. Material: whole blood, obtained in connection with sensitization to the hapten diphenylcyclopropenone (DPC). The receptors here all came from a man aged 35 to 55 with alopecia areata. Some clones in this sample may be carry-over from other donors' samples.

The rearrangement links TRBV6-5 to TRBJ1-6; no reliable D call. Germline V gene sequence: CDR1 MNHEY, CDR2 SVGAGI. The CDR3 runs 15 residues. With 2 bases removed from V and 1 base from J, the gap between germline ends came to 6 bases. The CDR3 region is CASSYEWSYNSPLHF. CDR3 bases: TGTGCCAGCAGTTACGAGTGGTCCTATAATTCACCCCTCCACTTT.

About this clonotype: Likely a read error: the CDR3 ends without its conserved phenylalanine or tryptophan. The limits of the CDR3 on the DNA are not certain, so only TCRdb's listed CDR3 is given. The chain carries TRBV12-3 or TRBV12-4 and TRBJ2-1. The CDR3 length is 12 residues, termini included. CDR3 sequence: CASSLLGFHLNI.

The rearrangement uses TRBV4-3 and TRBJ1-6; tentative D call: TRBD1 (6 bases). In germline, CDR1 is LGHNA, CDR2 YSLEER. The CDR3 extends over 16 amino acids. V was shortened by 1 base and J by 9 bases, with 16 bases between the two germline ends. The CDR3 nucleotides are TGCGCCAGCAGCCAAGTCGGGGACCTAGGGGGTTCACCCCTCCACTTT. Its protein is CASSQVGDLGGSPLHF.

The V call is TRBV13, the J call TRBJ2-6; TRBD1 is a possible D gene (6 bases). Germline V lookup: CDR1 PRHDT, CDR2 FYEKMQ (reference sequence). The CDR3 consists of 18 residues. Trimming removed 0 bases from V and 3 bases from J, with 15 bases in between. CDR3 bases: TGTGCCAGCAGCTTAGGTGGCAGGGGATTGGATGGGGCCAACGTCCTGACTTTC. Protein: CASSLGGRGLDGANVLTF.

This chain connects TRBV5-4 to TRBJ1-2, with TRBD1 matching over 9 bases. After removal of 4 bases from V and 8 bases from J, the junction contained 6 bases not matched to a gene. The CDR3 is made up of 13 amino acids. Germline assignment: CDR1 SGHNT and CDR2 YYREEE (reference sequence). CDR3 protein: CASSVQGAGGYTF. In nucleotides, the CDR3 is TGTGCCAGCAGCGTACAGGGGGCAGGAGGCTACACCTTC.

V usage is TRBV12-3 or TRBV12-4 and J usage is TRBJ2-1; D gene uncertain. The CDR3 length is 13 residues. The V gene lost 6 bases and the J gene lost 1 base, with 7 bases spanning the gap. The CDR3 region is CASSDGSYNEQFF. CDR3 nucleotides: TGTGCCAGCAGCGACGGTTCCTACAATGAGCAGTTCTTC.